Presented here are 27 T cell receptor beta chains from one specimen sequenced in a study of Ad26.COV2.S vaccination and SARS-CoV-2 variants. Here immunoSEQ multiplex PCR was the method, and the copy in TCRdb shows in-frame clones only, minus some. The table includes approximately 340,000 clones, about 92% detected once. This specimen was peripheral blood, taken after recovery from COVID-19. These receptors came from a human donor who had recovered from COVID-19.

This clone has just one count. V gene TRBV27 combines with J gene TRBJ2-3; D gene uncertain. From germline, CDR1 is MNHEY and CDR2 SMNVEV (reference sequence). The CDR3 has 11 residues. Trimming took 8 bases from V and 6 from J, leaving 9 bases between them. CDR3 region: CASRMGDTQYF. CDR3 nucleotide sequence: TGTGCCAGCCGAATGGGCGATACGCAGTATTTT.

J is TRBJ2-1 and V is TRBV9; D is ambiguous. This CDR3 region has 14 residues. V lost 4 bases and J 6 bases, leaving 14 bases between the germline ends. Germline CDR1 is SGDLS and CDR2 is YYNGEE. The CDR3 nucleotides read TGTGCCAGCAGCAAAGGACCCACCGCCAATGAGCAGTTCTTC. Translating gives CASSKGPTANEQFF.

V gene TRBV19 combines with J gene TRBJ1-2; 10 bases match TRBD1. CDR1 is LNHDA and CDR2 is SQIVND in the germline V gene (reference sequence). This CDR3 region has 15 residues. With V trimmed by 5 bases and J by 8 bases, 11 bases remained unmatched. CDR3 in DNA: TGTGCCAGTAGTGCGACAGGGGGCTCGAGTAGCGGCTACACCTTC. As protein: CASSATGGSSSGYTF.

The chain has TRBV27 and TRBJ1-5; no clear D gene. This CDR3 is built from 13 residues. Germline assignment: CDR1 MNHEY and CDR2 SMNVEV (reference sequence). V dropped 6 bases and J dropped 6 bases, with 12 bases sitting between them. Written as DNA, the CDR3 is TGTGCCAGCAGGGGAGGGTTTCGTCAGCCCCAGCATTTT. Translation gives CASRGGFRQPQHF.

This chain links TRBV5-6 with TRBJ1-2, with D perhaps TRBD1 (5 bases). The length of the CDR3 is 13 residues. V was clipped by 8 bases and J by 1 base, with 12 bases between them. The germline V gene has CDR1 SGHDT and CDR2 YYEEEE. The CDR3 nucleotides are TGTGCCAGTACGGGGGGATTTAACTATGGCTACACCTTC. Amino acids: CASTGGFNYGYTF.

CDR3 in DNA: TGTGCCAGCAGTTTCTTATTCAGGGCAACTAATGAAAAACTGTTTTTT. It yields the protein CASSFLFRATNEKLFF. This chain uses TRBV27 with TRBJ1-4, with D maybe TRBD1 (5 bases). V lost 3 bases and J lost 0, with 11 bases in between. CDR1 MNHEY and CDR2 SMNVEV come from the germline V gene (reference sequence). The CDR3 is 16 amino acids.

The V call is TRBV6-5, the J call TRBJ2-2; no firm D call. V lost 0 bases to trimming and J lost 8 bases, with 4 bases between them. The CDR3 contains 12 residues. The germline V gene encodes CDR1 MNHEY and CDR2 SVGAGI. CDR3 bases: TGTGCCAGCAGTTACTCCGGGGGGGAGCTGTTTTTT. Protein product: CASSYSGGELFF.

The chain uses TRBV6-5 and TRBJ2-7; D tentatively fits TRBD1 or TRBD2 (5 bases each). CDR1 and CDR2 from the germline V gene are MNHEY and SVGAGI. The CDR3 consists of 14 residues. Deletions cut 7 bases from V and 1 base from J, with 14 bases between. The CDR3 coding sequence is TGTGCCAGCATGGGGGAGCCACGGTCCTACGAGCAGTACTTC. Translation gives CASMGEPRSYEQYF.

This clone was counted once. The V call is TRBV19, the J call TRBJ2-7; D possibly matches TRBD1 or TRBD2 (5 bases each). Germline CDR1 is LNHDA and CDR2 is SQIVND (reference sequence). The CDR3 has 16 amino acids. V gave up 0 bases and J gave up 2 bases, with 14 bases separating them. DNA for the CDR3: TGTGCCAGTAGTATAGACGGGGCGGGCCTCCCCTACGAGCAGTACTTC. The encoded protein is CASSIDGAGLPYEQYF.

This clone has only a few counts. This chain uses TRBV4-1 with TRBJ1-2; D uncertain. This CDR3 contains 13 residues. The germline V gene has CDR1 MGHRA and CDR2 YSYEKL. Deletions cut 3 bases from V and 4 bases from J, with 9 bases between. Here the CDR3 reads CASSHPRIYGYTF. The CDR3 DNA reads as TGCGCCAGCAGCCACCCACGCATCTATGGCTACACCTTC.

The chain links TRBV18 to TRBJ1-4, with D possibly being TRBD1 (5 bases). Germline V gene data show CDR1 as KGHSH and CDR2 as LQKENI. Trimming removed 3 bases at V and 0 bases at J, with 11 bases between. This CDR3 contains 16 residues. The CDR3 loop reads CASSPFGAATNEKLFF. CDR3 in DNA: TGTGCCAGCTCACCTTTCGGGGCGGCAACTAATGAAAAACTGTTTTTT.

The chain recombines TRBV5-4 with TRBJ1-2; weak D call: TRBD1 (5 bases). Germline CDR1 is SGHNT and CDR2 is YYREEE (reference sequence). V dropped 3 bases and J dropped 2 bases, with 14 bases sitting between them. The CDR3 spans 15 residues. This chain's CDR3 is CASSSNQAGNYGYTF. CDR3 DNA sequence: TGTGCCAGCAGCTCAAATCAGGCAGGGAACTATGGCTACACCTTC.

The chain recombines TRBV2 with TRBJ1-2, with D maybe TRBD1 (5 bases). Germline loops: CDR1 SNHLY, CDR2 FYNNEI. Trimming shortened V by 4 bases and J by 8 bases, and 17 bases separated the two germline ends. This CDR3 has 14 amino acids. The CDR3 spells CASSGDALGKGYTF. The CDR3 bases are TGTGCCAGCAGTGGGGACGCTCTGGGTAAGGGCTACACCTTC.

V gene TRBV6-5 combines with J gene TRBJ1-5; D remains unclear. The V gene's germline CDR1 is MNHEY and CDR2 SVGAGI. The CDR3 spans 14 residues. V shed 6 bases and J shed 7 bases, with 16 bases lying between them. CDR3: CASRTRVGLQPQHF. CDR3 nucleotide sequence: TGTGCCAGCAGAACTAGGGTCGGGTTACAGCCCCAGCATTTT.

The V call is TRBV14, the J call TRBJ1-3; D remains unclear. The CDR3 has 12 amino acids. Germline assignment: CDR1 SGHDN and CDR2 FVKESK. V lost 6 bases to trimming and J lost 3 bases, with 6 bases between them. CDR3 region: CASSIGGNTIYF. Here the CDR3 DNA reads TGTGCCAGCAGTATCGGTGGAAACACCATATATTTT.

This sequence joins TRBV20-1 and TRBJ2-5, with D tentatively TRBD1 (5 bases). The CDR3 length is 12 residues. Trimming cost V 3 bases and J 2 bases, with 7 bases left between them. Looked up from germline, CDR1 is DFQATT and CDR2 is SNEGSKA (reference sequence). The CDR3 protein is CSASGAQETQYF. The CDR3 coding sequence is TGCAGTGCTAGTGGGGCTCAAGAGACCCAGTACTTC.

The CDR3 sequence: CASSMASSPGHEQFF. CDR3 in DNA: TGTGCCAGTAGTATGGCTAGCTCCCCGGGCCATGAGCAGTTCTTC. V gene TRBV19 combines with J gene TRBJ2-1; a possible D gene is TRBD2 (5 bases). Trimming pared 3 bases from V and 8 bases from J, leaving 17 bases between. Germline V gene data show CDR1 as LNHDA and CDR2 as SQIVND (reference sequence). The CDR3 is made up of 15 amino acids.

J is TRBJ1-2 and V is TRBV29-1; TRBD1 aligns across 8 bases. With 4 bases clipped from V and 8 bases from J, the junction kept 6 bases outside the gene matches. CDR3 length: 12 amino acids. The germline CDR1 and CDR2 sequences are SQVTM and ANQGSEA. The CDR3 loop is CSVGQGARGYTF. The CDR3 DNA is TGCAGCGTTGGGCAGGGGGCGCGGGGCTACACCTTC.

Note on this clone: This could be a read error, since a much larger clone is one nucleotide away. Other nucleotide sequences in the sample specify the same CDR3. The chain links TRBV12-3 or TRBV12-4 to TRBJ1-5; D gene ambiguous. This CDR3 spans 12 amino acids. Trimming cost V 6 bases and J 0 bases, with 3 bases left between them. CDR3 residues: CASRDSNQPQHF. For the CDR3, the DNA is TGTGCCAGCAGGGATAGCAATCAGCCCCAGCATTTT.

The chain uses TRBV11-3 and TRBJ1-6, with D unclear. Trimming cost V 3 bases and J 13 bases, with 10 bases left between them. CDR1 and CDR2 (germline): SGHNT, YENEEA. This CDR3 is 12 amino acids long. The CDR3: CASSFHGIPLHF. The CDR3, as DNA: TGTGCCAGCAGCTTTCATGGTATCCCCCTCCACTTT.

To note about this clone: One end of the junction varies from germline; a read error may be responsible. This chain joins TRBV28 and TRBJ2-5; weak D call: TRBD2 (5 bases). The CDR3 totals 14 residues. Germline V gene lookup returns CDR1 MDHEN and CDR2 SYDVKM. The CDR3 nucleotides are TGTGCCAGCAGGTTATTCAGGAGGCAAGAGACCCAGTACTTC. Its translation is CASRLFRRQETQYF.

The chain carries TRBV5-1 and TRBJ1-1; a weak D match, TRBD1 (6 bases). The CDR3 runs 15 residues. Between the trimmed V and J ends, which lost 3 bases and 0 bases, there was a span of 12 bases. CDR1 SGHRS and CDR2 YFSETQ come from the germline V gene. CDR3: CASSSTGTMNTEAFF. The CDR3 DNA follows: TGCGCCAGCAGCTCCACAGGGACCATGAACACTGAAGCTTTCTTT.

The V and J genes are TRBV3-1 (or the pseudogene TRBV3-2) and TRBJ2-3, with TRBD2 as a possible D gene (5 bases). CDR3 length: 15 residues. In germline, CDR1 is LGHDT, CDR2 YNNKEL (reference sequence). Trimming took 3 bases from V and 0 from J, leaving 10 bases between them. DNA of the CDR3: TGTGCCAGCAGCCAGGCGGGTATAAGCACAGATACGCAGTATTTT. It encodes CASSQAGISTDTQYF.

This chain connects TRBV6-1 to TRBJ2-3; D gene uncertain. Germline V gene lookup returns CDR1 MNHNS and CDR2 SASEGT. There are 15 residues in the CDR3. Trimming cost V 3 bases and J 2 bases, with 12 bases left between them. CDR3 DNA: TGTGCCAGCAGTGACGTTTTTCTTCCCACAGATACGCAGTATTTT. Its protein is CASSDVFLPTDTQYF.

V and J are TRBV5-1 and TRBJ1-1, with TRBD1 matching over 7 bases. The CDR3 has 15 amino acids. Germline CDR1 SGHRS, CDR2 YFSETQ. J lost 0 bases, V lost 4 bases, and 6 bases had no gene match. CDR3 nucleotide sequence: TGCGCCAGCAGCATATCCGGGACAGTGAACACTGAAGCTTTCTTT. As protein: CASSISGTVNTEAFF. The full variable domain, completed using reference TRBV5-1 and TRBJ1-1, is KAGVTQTPRYLIKTRGQQVTLSCSPISGHRSVSWYQQTPGQGLQFLFEYFSETQRNKGNFPGRFSGRQFSNSRSEMNVSTLELGDSALYLCASSISGTVNTEAFFGQGTRLTVV.

The rearrangement joins TRBV6-2 or TRBV6-3 to TRBJ1-2, with 9 bases fitting TRBD1. The germline V gene encodes CDR1 MNHEY and CDR2 SVGEGT. This CDR3 region has 16 residues. Trimming at V came to 2 bases and at J to 7 bases, leaving 11 bases not matched to a gene. CDR3 DNA sequence: TGTGCCAGCAGTTACGGCGAACAGGGGGCGTCCCGTGGCTACACCTTC. It encodes CASSYGEQGASRGYTF.

The chain carries TRBV6-5 and TRBJ1-1; TRBD1 matches at 8 bases. The CDR3 consists of 13 residues. The germline V gene encodes CDR1 MNHEY and CDR2 SVGAGI. Losses at the gene ends were 6 bases for V and 4 bases for J; bases not matched to a gene: 4. CDR3 protein: CASSRTGSTEAFF. The DNA of the CDR3 is TGTGCCAGCAGCCGGACAGGGAGCACTGAAGCTTTCTTT.